Listed below are T cell receptor beta chains from one sample, sequenced in a study of cytomegalovirus exposure and HLA in healthy donors. The protocol was immunoSEQ multiplex PCR, while the TCRdb copy is restricted to in-frame clones and leaves out a portion. The sample records about 120,000 clones, 80% being singletons. Sequenced input: PBMCs. The receptors were gathered from a male donor in good health and CMV-seronegative. Each CDR3 is given with its conserved first and last residue. Each record gives: J gene, V gene, D gene, clone size, CDR3 protein, CDR3 DNA. A D gene is named only where the DNA matches it firmly. Clone size is shown for a subset of rows, as once, few, many or a class of expanded clone.

J: TRBJ1-1; V: TRBV5-6; D: TRBD1; size: once; CDR3: CASSRPGGYTEAFF; DNA: TGTGCCAGCAGCCGTCCAGGGGGTTACACTGAAGCTTTCTTT
J: TRBJ2-3; V: TRBV11-3; D: TRBD2; size: .; CDR3: CASSSLAGGTDTQYF; DNA: TGTGCCAGCAGCTCTTTAGCGGGGGGAACAGATACGCAGTATTTT
J: TRBJ1-5; V: TRBV6-1; D: .; size: .; CDR3: CASSWFGENQPQHF; DNA: TGTGCCAGCAGTTGGTTCGGGGAGAATCAGCCCCAGCATTTT
J: TRBJ2-7; V: TRBV7-9; D: .; size: .; CDR3: CASSPVGGGYEQYF; DNA: TGTGCCAGCAGCCCAGTGGGGGGAGGCTACGAGCAGTACTTC
J: TRBJ2-2; V: TRBV5-1; D: .; size: .; CDR3: CASSLGRSTGELFF; DNA: TGCGCCAGCAGCTTGGGTCGGAGCACCGGGGAGCTGTTTTTT
J: TRBJ2-7; V: TRBV11-2; D: .; size: once; CDR3: CASSYGGGSYEQYF; DNA: TGTGCCAGCAGCTATGGGGGAGGCTCATACGAGCAGTACTTC
J: TRBJ2-7; V: TRBV11-2; D: TRBD1; size: once; CDR3: CASSPGTDSYYEQYF; DNA: TGTGCCAGCAGCCCTGGGACAGATTCCTACTACGAGCAGTACTTC
J: TRBJ2-7; V: TRBV5-8; D: .; size: .; CDR3: CASKLRDQQYF; DNA: TGTGCCAGCAAACTCCGGGATCAGCAGTACTTC
J: TRBJ2-5; V: TRBV18; D: TRBD2; size: .; CDR3: CASSPLLGTSGRIRQETQYF; DNA: TGTGCCAGCTCACCACTTCTAGGGACTAGCGGGAGGATCCGGCAAGAGACCCAGTACTTC
J: TRBJ1-1; V: TRBV7-2; D: TRBD1; size: .; CDR3: CASSSGQGVDTEAFF; DNA: TGTGCCAGCAGCTCGGGACAGGGGGTTGACACTGAAGCTTTCTTT
J: TRBJ2-7; V: TRBV13; D: .; size: .; CDR3: CASSYRGSYEQYF; DNA: TGTGCCAGCAGTTACCGGGGCTCCTACGAGCAGTACTTC
J: TRBJ2-2; V: TRBV5-5; D: .; size: .; CDR3: CASSLGGFANTGELFF; DNA: TGTGCCAGCAGCTTGGGAGGGTTCGCGAACACCGGGGAGCTGTTTTTT
J: TRBJ1-6; V: TRBV5-5; D: .; size: .; CDR3: CASSLDVQGFTSPLHF; DNA: TGTGCCAGCAGCTTGGACGTTCAGGGCTTCACTTCACCCCTCCACTTT
J: TRBJ2-7; V: TRBV6-1; D: TRBD1; size: once; CDR3: CASSRQGSYEQYF; DNA: TGTGCCAGCAGTAGACAGGGCTCCTACGAGCAGTACTTC
J: TRBJ2-3; V: TRBV5-6; D: TRBD2; size: few; CDR3: CASSGTSGNSDTQYF; DNA: TGTGCCAGCAGCGGGACTAGCGGGAATTCAGATACGCAGTATTTT
J: TRBJ1-6; V: TRBV30; D: .; size: few; CDR3: CAWSVPNLSSYNSPLHF; DNA: TGTGCCTGGAGTGTACCAAACCTGAGCTCCTATAATTCACCCCTCCACTTT
J: TRBJ1-2; V: TRBV18; D: TRBD1; size: .; CDR3: CASSPDRRSYGYTF; DNA: TGTGCCAGCTCACCGGACAGGAGGAGCTATGGCTACACCTTC